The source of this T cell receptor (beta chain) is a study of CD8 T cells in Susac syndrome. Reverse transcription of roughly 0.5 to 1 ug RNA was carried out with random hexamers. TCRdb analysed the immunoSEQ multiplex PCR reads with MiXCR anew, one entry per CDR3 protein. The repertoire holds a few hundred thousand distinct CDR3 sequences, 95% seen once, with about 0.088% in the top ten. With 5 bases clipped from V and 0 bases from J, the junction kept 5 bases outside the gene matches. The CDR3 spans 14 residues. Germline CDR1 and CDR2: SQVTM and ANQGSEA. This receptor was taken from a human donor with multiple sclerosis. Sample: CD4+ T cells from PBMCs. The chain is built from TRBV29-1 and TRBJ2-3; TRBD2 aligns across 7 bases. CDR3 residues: CSVLAGVSTDTQYF. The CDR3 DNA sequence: TGCAGCGTTTTGGCGGGAGTGAGCACAGATACGCAGTATTTT.